Below are 12 T cell receptor beta chains sequenced from a single sample in a study of response to subunit inactivated influenza vaccine. TCRdb redid the calling of the RT-PCR reads with MiXCR, one entry per CDR3 protein. The sample includes hundreds of thousands of distinct CDR3 sequences, less than 15% of them seen just once. The sample here was PBMCs from blood, taken 14 to 15 days before vaccination. Receptors were obtained from a man in his fifties or sixties who received an inactivated influenza vaccine.

This clonotype was found a few times. J is TRBJ2-2 and V is TRBV7-2, with a weak D call TRBD2 (6 bases). The germline gives CDR1 SGHTA, CDR2 FQGNSA. The CDR3 runs 16 residues. V lost 2 bases and J 4 bases, leaving 14 bases between the germline ends. CDR3 residues: CASSLRMGLTTGELFF. CDR3 bases: TGTGCCAGCAGCTTACGTATGGGACTTACCACCGGGGAGCTGTTTTTT.

This clonotype has more than one count but fewer than ten. For the CDR3, the DNA is TGCGCCAGCAGCCAAGGTAGAATGCAGGGAAGGATGGGGACGCACACTGAAGCTTTCTTT. Its translation: CASSQGRMQGRMGTHTEAFF. The chain carries TRBV4-1 and TRBJ1-1, with D perhaps matching TRBD1 (5 bases). Germline V lookup: CDR1 MGHRA, CDR2 YSYEKL. There are 20 residues in the CDR3. V was clipped by 1 base and J by 3 bases, with 27 bases between them.

This clonotype was observed a handful of times. This chain joins TRBV7-8 and TRBJ2-4, with 10 positions matching TRBD2. CDR1 SGHVS and CDR2 FQNEAQ come from the germline V gene. The trim removed 1 base at V and 6 bases at J, leaving 3 bases unmatched. This CDR3 spans 15 amino acids. The CDR3 spells CASSLGASGGNIQYF. DNA for the CDR3: TGTGCCAGCAGCTTAGGGGCTAGCGGGGGAAACATTCAGTACTTC.

This clonotype was seen a few times. The chain couples TRBV29-1 to TRBJ2-7, with 11 bases identical to TRBD1. Germline V gene lookup returns CDR1 SQVTM and CDR2 ANQGSEA. The CDR3 loop spans 13 amino acids. The trim removed 6 bases at V and 2 bases at J, leaving 3 bases unmatched. The CDR3 loop is CSVTGQGAYEQYF. CDR3 bases: TGCAGCGTGACGGGACAGGGGGCCTACGAGCAGTACTTC.

This clonotype was seen a few times. J is TRBJ1-2 and V is TRBV5-1; D perhaps matches TRBD1 (6 bases). Trimming left V 4 bases short and J 4 bases short, with 17 bases between. The CDR3 is made up of 15 amino acids. Germline assignment: CDR1 SGHRS and CDR2 YFSETQ. CDR3 coding DNA: TGCGCCAGCAGCCGGGAGGGGGAAGGACCCTATGGCTACACCTTC. Translated, it gives CASSREGEGPYGYTF.

This clonotype was recorded a few times. The rearrangement links TRBV20-1 to TRBJ2-7; unclear D gene. V gave up 4 bases and J gave up 6 bases, with 16 bases separating them. The V gene's germline CDR1 is DFQATT and CDR2 SNEGSKA (reference sequence). The CDR3 covers 13 residues. CDR3 region: CSATLSYVGEQYF. For the CDR3, the DNA is TGCAGTGCTACATTGTCCTACGTCGGCGAGCAGTACTTC.

V gene TRBV6-2 or TRBV6-3 combines with J gene TRBJ2-7; TRBD1 matches at 8 bases. The CDR3 loop spans 16 amino acids. Looked up from germline, CDR1 is MNHEY and CDR2 is SVGEGT. V was clipped by 4 bases and J by 2 bases; unmatched bases: 10. The DNA of the CDR3 is TGTGCCAGCAGTTTATCGATACAGGGGGGAGCCTACGAGCAGTACTTC. Residues: CASSLSIQGGAYEQYF.

This clonotype was counted at least ten times. The chain recombines TRBV6-1 with TRBJ2-7; 8 positions agree with TRBD2. CDR1 MNHNS and CDR2 SASEGT come from the germline V gene. The CDR3 is 13 residues long. J gave up 6 bases and V 3 bases, and 4 bases lay outside the gene matches. The CDR3 region is CASSEFRGGEQYF. DNA for the CDR3: TGTGCCAGCAGTGAGTTCCGGGGGGGCGAGCAGTACTTC.

This clonotype was detected only a few times. J is TRBJ2-3 and V is TRBV9; 9 bases agree with TRBD1. The J segment lost 0 bases and the V segment lost 3 bases, leaving 2 bases of the junction unmatched. This CDR3 comprises 15 residues. CDR1 is SGDLS and CDR2 is YYNGEE in the germline V gene. CDR3 region: CASSDGTGSTDTQYF. The CDR3 nucleotides are TGTGCCAGCAGCGACGGGACAGGGAGCACAGATACGCAGTATTTT.

This chain joins TRBV7-2 and TRBJ2-7; D remains unclear. Looked up from germline, CDR1 is SGHTA and CDR2 is FQGNSA. This CDR3 comprises 14 residues. The V end lost 0 bases, the J end lost 2 bases, and 8 bases lay between the germline ends. This CDR3 reads CASSLAFNTYEQYF. DNA for the CDR3: TGTGCCAGCAGCTTAGCGTTTAACACCTACGAGCAGTACTTC. Using reference TRBV7-2 and TRBJ2-7 for the parts outside the CDR3, the full variable domain is GAGVSQSPSNKVTEKGKDVELRCDPISGHTALYWYRQSLGQGLEFLIYFQGNSAPDKSGLPSDRFSAERTGGSVSTLTIQRTQQEDSAVYLCASSLAFNTYEQYFGPGTRLTVT.

The sample holds many counts of this clonotype. The chain has TRBV30 and TRBJ1-5; D not resolved. This CDR3 has 13 residues. V lost 0 bases, J lost 1 base, and 4 bases lay in between. Germline V gene data show CDR1 as GTSNPN and CDR2 as SVGIG (reference sequence). Written as DNA, the CDR3 is TGTGCCTGGAGTGTACAGAGCAATCAGCCCCAGCATTTT. It specifies CAWSVQSNQPQHF.

This sequence joins TRBV20-1 and TRBJ1-5; tentative D call: TRBD1 (5 bases). The CDR3 is 15 amino acids. CDR1 and CDR2 (germline): DFQATT, SNEGSKA (reference sequence). Trimming shortened V by 0 bases and J by 3 bases, and 12 bases separated the two germline ends. The CDR3 region is CSARDAREINQPQHF. The DNA for the CDR3 is TGCAGTGCTAGAGATGCCAGGGAGATCAATCAGCCCCAGCATTTT.